These T cell receptor beta chains were read from a single sample in a study of blood T cell repertoires in COVID-19. Clones were read by immunoSEQ multiplex PCR, and TCRdb kept only the in-frame ones, dropping some. Among under 250,000 clones listed, roughly 82% were seen once. The material sequenced was peripheral blood. The receptors were gathered from a human donor in a cohort sampled during active COVID-19. CDR3s include the opening cysteine and the closing phenylalanine or tryptophan. The D gene is left open where the match is weak. Some rows mark clone size as missing; the rest say once, few, many or name a class of expanded clone.

abundance: NA
j_gene: TRBJ2-5
len: 15
v_gene: TRBV9
d_gene: TRBD2
CDR3aa: CASSWGTSPQETQYF
CDR3nt: TGTGCCAGCAGCTGGGGGACTAGTCCCCAAGAGACCCAGTACTTC

abundance: NA
j_gene: TRBJ2-3
len: 15
v_gene: TRBV5-4
d_gene: TRBD2
CDR3aa: CASSRTSGSTDTQYF
CDR3nt: TGTGCCAGCAGCCGGACTAGCGGGAGCACAGATACGCAGTATTTT

abundance: NA
j_gene: TRBJ1-2
len: 14
v_gene: TRBV19
d_gene: NA
CDR3aa: CASSMRGRNYGYTF
CDR3nt: TGTGCCAGTAGTATGCGGGGTCGGAACTATGGCTACACCTTC

abundance: NA
j_gene: TRBJ2-3
len: 15
v_gene: TRBV11-1
d_gene: TRBD1
CDR3aa: CASSQDRGLSDTQYF
CDR3nt: TGTGCCAGCAGCCAGGACAGGGGGCTGTCAGATACGCAGTATTTT

abundance: NA
j_gene: TRBJ1-2
len: 15
v_gene: TRBV11-2
d_gene: NA
CDR3aa: CASSLESGLAYGYTF
CDR3nt: TGTGCCAGCAGCTTAGAGTCAGGGCTGGCCTATGGCTACACCTTC

abundance: NA
j_gene: TRBJ2-3
len: 15
v_gene: TRBV6-5
d_gene: TRBD1
CDR3aa: CAISRTGVMTDTQYF
CDR3nt: TGTGCCATCTCGAGGACAGGGGTGATGACAGATACGCAGTATTTT

abundance: NA
j_gene: TRBJ2-4
len: 19
v_gene: TRBV4-1
d_gene: TRBD2
CDR3aa: CASSQVTSGRGIAKNIQYF
CDR3nt: TGCGCCAGCAGCCAAGTGACTAGCGGGAGGGGAATAGCCAAAAACATTCAGTACTTC

abundance: NA
j_gene: TRBJ1-5
len: 13
v_gene: TRBV12-3/TRBV12-4
d_gene: NA
CDR3aa: CASSWLVDQPQHF
CDR3nt: TGTGCCAGCAGCTGGCTGGTGGATCAGCCCCAGCATTTT

abundance: NA
j_gene: TRBJ1-5
len: 13
v_gene: TRBV6-5
d_gene: NA
CDR3aa: CASRMSIDQPQHF
CDR3nt: TGTGCCAGCAGGATGAGTATTGATCAGCCCCAGCATTTT

abundance: NA
j_gene: TRBJ2-2
len: 15
v_gene: TRBV18
d_gene: TRBD1
CDR3aa: CASSPRTGSVGELFF
CDR3nt: TGTGCCAGCTCACCAAGGACAGGTTCCGTCGGGGAGCTGTTTTTT

abundance: NA
j_gene: TRBJ2-7
len: 12
v_gene: TRBV7-9
d_gene: NA
CDR3aa: CASSPEAPEQYF
CDR3nt: TGTGCCAGCAGCCCCGAGGCACCCGAGCAGTACTTC

abundance: NA
j_gene: TRBJ2-7
len: 13
v_gene: TRBV14
d_gene: NA
CDR3aa: CASSQGLVSEQYF
CDR3nt: TGTGCCAGCAGCCAAGGACTGGTCTCCGAGCAGTACTTC

abundance: NA
j_gene: TRBJ2-3
len: 15
v_gene: TRBV27
d_gene: TRBD2
CDR3aa: CASGSGRAFPDTQYF
CDR3nt: TGTGCCAGCGGTAGCGGGAGGGCCTTCCCAGATACGCAGTATTTT

abundance: NA
j_gene: TRBJ2-5
len: 13
v_gene: TRBV3-1/TRBV3-2
d_gene: NA
CDR3aa: CASSQRTEETQYF
CDR3nt: TGTGCCAGCAGCCAGAGGACAGAAGAGACCCAGTACTTC

abundance: NA
j_gene: TRBJ1-5
len: 17
v_gene: TRBV28
d_gene: NA
CDR3aa: CASSWPTGPHSNQPQHF
CDR3nt: TGTGCCAGCAGTTGGCCTACAGGGCCCCATAGCAATCAGCCCCAGCATTTT

abundance: NA
j_gene: TRBJ2-3
len: 15
v_gene: TRBV9
d_gene: TRBD2
CDR3aa: CASSATSGRADTQYF
CDR3nt: TGTGCCAGCAGCGCGACTAGCGGGAGAGCGGATACGCAGTATTTT

abundance: NA
j_gene: TRBJ1-6
len: 16
v_gene: TRBV25-1
d_gene: TRBD1
CDR3aa: CASSDFVRGPNSPLHF
CDR3nt: TGTGCCAGCAGTGACTTTGTAAGGGGGCCTAATTCACCCCTCCACTTT

abundance: NA
j_gene: TRBJ2-5
len: 14
v_gene: TRBV30
d_gene: NA
CDR3aa: CAWSILRAQETQYF
CDR3nt: TGTGCCTGGAGTATCTTGAGGGCTCAAGAGACCCAGTACTTC

abundance: NA
j_gene: TRBJ2-3
len: 13
v_gene: TRBV6-6
d_gene: NA
CDR3aa: CASSPDSVDTQYF
CDR3nt: TGTGCCAGCAGTCCGGACTCCGTAGATACGCAGTATTTT

abundance: NA
j_gene: TRBJ1-3
len: 20
v_gene: TRBV4-2
d_gene: NA
CDR3aa: CASSQDTSFETASSGNTIYF
CDR3nt: TGTGCCAGCAGCCAAGATACCTCGTTCGAGACAGCCAGCTCTGGAAACACCATATATTTT

abundance: few
j_gene: TRBJ1-3
len: 15
v_gene: TRBV4-2
d_gene: NA
CDR3aa: CASSQDQGTGNTIYF
CDR3nt: TGTGCCAGCAGCCAAGACCAGGGTACTGGAAACACCATATATTTT

abundance: NA
j_gene: TRBJ2-1
len: 20
v_gene: TRBV19
d_gene: TRBD2
CDR3aa: CATSGRMFLAGGQPYNEQFF
CDR3nt: TGTGCCACCTCTGGACGGATGTTTCTAGCGGGAGGCCAACCCTACAATGAGCAGTTCTTC

abundance: once
j_gene: TRBJ2-7
len: 13
v_gene: TRBV3-1/TRBV3-2
d_gene: NA
CDR3aa: CASSFRTDYEQYF
CDR3nt: TGTGCCAGCAGCTTCCGGACAGATTACGAGCAGTACTTC

abundance: NA
j_gene: TRBJ2-2
len: 15
v_gene: TRBV28
d_gene: TRBD2
CDR3aa: CASSSPGGSTGELFF
CDR3nt: TGTGCCAGCAGTTCTCCCGGGGGGTCCACCGGGGAGCTGTTTTTT

abundance: few
j_gene: TRBJ1-5
len: 15
v_gene: TRBV4-1
d_gene: NA
CDR3aa: CASSQDITGHQPQHF
CDR3nt: TGCGCCAGCAGCCAAGATATAACAGGCCATCAGCCCCAGCATTTT

abundance: NA
j_gene: TRBJ2-1
len: 15
v_gene: TRBV24-1
d_gene: TRBD1
CDR3aa: CATSDPGQDFNEQFF
CDR3nt: TGTGCCACCAGTGATCCGGGACAGGATTTTAATGAGCAGTTCTTC

abundance: NA
j_gene: TRBJ1-5
len: 20
v_gene: TRBV4-2
d_gene: TRBD1
CDR3aa: CASSQDGGQGAVFSNQPQHF
CDR3nt: TGTGCCAGCAGCCAAGACGGGGGACAGGGGGCTGTATTTAGCAATCAGCCCCAGCATTTT

abundance: NA
j_gene: TRBJ2-2
len: 15
v_gene: TRBV18
d_gene: TRBD1
CDR3aa: CASYKGGANTGELFF
CDR3nt: TGTGCCAGCTACAAAGGGGGCGCGAACACCGGGGAGCTGTTTTTT

abundance: few
j_gene: TRBJ2-7
len: 15
v_gene: TRBV28
d_gene: TRBD2
CDR3aa: CASSLLLAVSYEQYF
CDR3nt: TGTGCCAGCAGTTTATTACTAGCGGTCTCCTACGAGCAGTACTTC

abundance: NA
j_gene: TRBJ2-3
len: 15
v_gene: TRBV5-1
d_gene: TRBD1
CDR3aa: CASSRPGQGSDTQYF
CDR3nt: TGCGCCAGCAGCCGCCCGGGACAGGGATCAGATACGCAGTATTTT

abundance: NA
j_gene: TRBJ2-5
len: 17
v_gene: TRBV28
d_gene: NA
CDR3aa: CASSLDSQGNPQETQYF
CDR3nt: TGTGCCAGCAGTTTGGACTCACAGGGTAACCCCCAAGAGACCCAGTACTTC

abundance: few
j_gene: TRBJ2-2
len: 16
v_gene: TRBV7-8
d_gene: NA
CDR3aa: CASSRRLGANTGELFF
CDR3nt: TGTGCCAGCAGCCGCCGACTAGGCGCGAACACCGGGGAGCTGTTTTTT

abundance: NA
j_gene: TRBJ1-2
len: 16
v_gene: TRBV3-1/TRBV3-2
d_gene: TRBD1
CDR3aa: CASSRGQGAANYGYTF
CDR3nt: TGTGCCAGCAGCCGGGGACAGGGGGCTGCGAACTATGGCTACACCTTC

abundance: few
j_gene: TRBJ1-6
len: 12
v_gene: TRBV2
d_gene: NA
CDR3aa: CASIRYNSPLHF
CDR3nt: TGTGCCAGCATTCGCTATAATTCACCCCTCCACTTT

abundance: NA
j_gene: TRBJ2-1
len: 14
v_gene: TRBV5-1
d_gene: NA
CDR3aa: CASSLQNPGNEQFF
CDR3nt: TGCGCCAGCAGCTTGCAGAACCCGGGGAATGAGCAGTTCTTC

abundance: NA
j_gene: TRBJ2-7
len: 15
v_gene: TRBV19
d_gene: TRBD1
CDR3aa: CASSVRTGSPYEQYF
CDR3nt: TGTGCCAGTAGTGTCCGGACAGGTTCACCCTACGAGCAGTACTTC

abundance: once
j_gene: TRBJ2-1
len: 20
v_gene: TRBV19
d_gene: NA
CDR3aa: CASSMSTPHSWPSSYNEQFF
CDR3nt: TGTGCCAGTAGTATGTCAACCCCCCACAGCTGGCCAAGCTCCTACAATGAGCAGTTCTTC

abundance: few
j_gene: TRBJ1-3
len: 13
v_gene: TRBV3-1/TRBV3-2
d_gene: NA
CDR3aa: CASRRSSGNTIYF
CDR3nt: TGTGCCAGCCGCAGAAGCTCTGGAAACACCATATATTTT